Reported below is one T cell receptor (beta chain). Its antigen remains unknown. This entry comes from a study of monozygotic twins with inflammatory bowel disease. Study observations and caveats: The co-twins with IBD showed lower TCRbeta diversity (inverse Simpson) than their healthy siblings. Lower sharing of clonotypes with other individuals was seen in IBD patients than in healthy twins. This was most marked in patients showing signs of disease activity.

Germline V gives CDR1 MNHEY, CDR2 SVGEGT. The CDR3 runs 15 residues. Investigators made cDNA in eight separate reactions per sample. TCRalpha and TCRbeta cDNA underwent two nested PCRs of around 15 and 10 cycles. TCRdb re-called the 5' RACE reads and shows each CDR3 protein once, DNA omitted. Recorded for this sample: fewer than 400,000 distinct CDR3 sequences. Specimen: blood. The clonotype was recovered from a human donor with ulcerative colitis or Crohn's disease, or a healthy co-twin of an affected twin (not recorded which). This rearrangement joins TRBV6-2 or TRBV6-3 to TRBJ1-1; TCRdb designates TRBD1, a call that cannot be tested without DNA. The CDR3 loop is CASHQSLQGNTEAFF.